This is a list of T cell receptor beta chains from one sample in a study of T cells in Graves' hyperthyroidism and ophthalmopathy. TCRdb passed the multiplex PCR reads through MiXCR, listing each CDR3 protein once. Of hundreds of thousands of distinct CDR3 sequences in the sample, over 12% were seen once. Specimen: blood. The receptors were gathered from a man between 18 and 35 years old with Graves' ophthalmopathy. CDR3s include the opening cysteine and the closing phenylalanine or tryptophan. Fields, in order: J gene, D gene, V gene, clone size, CDR3 length, CDR3 DNA, CDR3 protein. D genes are given only for firm matches. Not all rows give a size; the values are once, few, many and, for expanded clones, a class.

j_gene: TRBJ2-2
d_gene: -
v_gene: TRBV19
abundance: -
len: 14
CDR3nt: TGTGCCAGTATCGGGGACTTTAACACCGGGGAGCTGTTTTTT
CDR3aa: CASIGDFNTGELFF

j_gene: TRBJ2-7
d_gene: -
v_gene: TRBV6-1
abundance: many
len: 13
CDR3nt: TGTGCCAGCACTACCGTCGGCACCTACGAGCAGTACTTC
CDR3aa: CASTTVGTYEQYF

j_gene: TRBJ1-6
d_gene: -
v_gene: TRBV12-3/TRBV12-4
abundance: many
len: 16
CDR3nt: TGTGCCAGCAGTTTTCGGGTTTCGGGCGTTGGTTCACCCCTCCACTTT
CDR3aa: CASSFRVSGVGSPLHF

j_gene: TRBJ1-4
d_gene: -
v_gene: TRBV19
abundance: few
len: 15
CDR3nt: TGTGCCAGTAGTACCCTCGGTGCTGCTAATGAAAAACTGTTTTTT
CDR3aa: CASSTLGAANEKLFF

j_gene: TRBJ1-2
d_gene: -
v_gene: TRBV4-1
abundance: few
len: 16
CDR3nt: TGCGCCAGCAGCCAAGATGGGGGCAGTCCTAACTATGGCTACACCTTC
CDR3aa: CASSQDGGSPNYGYTF

j_gene: TRBJ2-3
d_gene: TRBD2
v_gene: TRBV4-2
abundance: many
len: 14
CDR3nt: TGTGCCAGCAGCCATCTAGCGGGGGCAGATACGCAGTATTTT
CDR3aa: CASSHLAGADTQYF

j_gene: TRBJ1-4
d_gene: TRBD1
v_gene: TRBV20-1
abundance: -
len: 13
CDR3nt: TGCAGTGCTGTGGGGACAGAAGGGGAAAAACTGTTTTTT
CDR3aa: CSAVGTEGEKLFF

j_gene: TRBJ2-3
d_gene: -
v_gene: TRBV30
abundance: many
len: 13
CDR3nt: TGTGCCTTCCCGGTTCCTGGCACAGATACGCAGTATTTT
CDR3aa: CAFPVPGTDTQYF

j_gene: TRBJ1-5
d_gene: -
v_gene: TRBV12-3/TRBV12-4
abundance: many
len: 14
CDR3nt: TGTGCCAGCAGAGATGAGGGGTCCGGGAAGCCCCAGCATTTT
CDR3aa: CASRDEGSGKPQHF

j_gene: TRBJ2-1
d_gene: -
v_gene: TRBV15
abundance: -
len: 12
CDR3nt: TGTGCCACCAGCAGGGCCCTGGGTGAGCAGTTCTTC
CDR3aa: CATSRALGEQFF

j_gene: TRBJ1-4
d_gene: TRBD1
v_gene: TRBV18
abundance: few
len: 15
CDR3nt: TGTGCCAGCTCACCGAGGGACAGTTTAGGGGAAAAACTGTTTTTT
CDR3aa: CASSPRDSLGEKLFF

j_gene: TRBJ2-1
d_gene: -
v_gene: TRBV3-1
abundance: many
len: 12
CDR3nt: TGTGCCAGCAGCGGACGAGCCGATGAGCAGTTCTTC
CDR3aa: CASSGRADEQFF

j_gene: TRBJ2-7
d_gene: TRBD2
v_gene: TRBV2
abundance: -
len: 14
CDR3nt: TGTGCCAGCAGAGGTCCGGGACTAGCAGTCGAGCAGTACTTC
CDR3aa: CASRGPGLAVEQYF

j_gene: TRBJ1-2
d_gene: TRBD1
v_gene: TRBV20-1
abundance: -
len: 17
CDR3nt: TGCAGTGCCCCCCCGGGGGGCCCAGGGGGGGGAGGCTATGGCTACACCTTC
CDR3aa: CSAPPGGPGGGGYGYTF

j_gene: TRBJ2-1
d_gene: -
v_gene: TRBV7-2
abundance: many
len: 15
CDR3nt: TGTGCCAGCAACCTGGACGGGTATAACTACAATGAGCAGTTCTTC
CDR3aa: CASNLDGYNYNEQFF

j_gene: TRBJ2-7
d_gene: TRBD2
v_gene: TRBV10-2
abundance: few
len: 12
CDR3nt: TGCGCCAGCAAGGGACTAGAGAGCGAGCAGTACTTC
CDR3aa: CASKGLESEQYF

j_gene: TRBJ2-7
d_gene: -
v_gene: TRBV4-1
abundance: -
len: 14
CDR3nt: TGCGCCAGCAGCCAACATACTAGTACCTACGAGCAGTACTTC
CDR3aa: CASSQHTSTYEQYF

j_gene: TRBJ1-1
d_gene: -
v_gene: TRBV5-8
abundance: many
len: 13
CDR3nt: TGTGCCAGCAGCTTGCTACGTGGGACTGAAGCTTTCTTT
CDR3aa: CASSLLRGTEAFF

j_gene: TRBJ2-7
d_gene: -
v_gene: TRBV5-1
abundance: many
len: 13
CDR3nt: TGCGCCAGCACCGACGCCCTCAACTACGAGCAGTACTTC
CDR3aa: CASTDALNYEQYF

j_gene: TRBJ2-5
d_gene: TRBD2
v_gene: TRBV3-1
abundance: -
len: 18
CDR3nt: TGTGCCAGCAGCCAAGTGACTAGCGGGAGGGATTCGTGGGAGACCCAGTACTTC
CDR3aa: CASSQVTSGRDSWETQYF

j_gene: TRBJ2-2
d_gene: -
v_gene: TRBV27
abundance: -
len: 15
CDR3nt: TGTGCCAGCAGTCTACGGGAGACGAACACCGGGGAGCTGTTTTTT
CDR3aa: CASSLRETNTGELFF

j_gene: TRBJ2-3
d_gene: -
v_gene: TRBV7-9
abundance: many
len: 13
CDR3nt: TGTGCCAGCAGCAAAGGGACGGCAGATACGCAGTATTTT
CDR3aa: CASSKGTADTQYF

j_gene: TRBJ1-2
d_gene: TRBD1
v_gene: TRBV7-6
abundance: -
len: 14
CDR3nt: TGTGCCAGCAGCCCCACAGGGGAATTGAGTGGCTACACCTTC
CDR3aa: CASSPTGELSGYTF

j_gene: TRBJ2-1
d_gene: -
v_gene: TRBV5-4
abundance: many
len: 13
CDR3nt: TGTGCCAGCAGCGCCGCATGGGGCGATGAGCAGTTCTTC
CDR3aa: CASSAAWGDEQFF

j_gene: TRBJ2-3
d_gene: TRBD2
v_gene: TRBV6-1
abundance: many
len: 15
CDR3nt: TGTGCCAGCAGGCTAGCGGTATGGGGGACAGATACGCAGTATTTT
CDR3aa: CASRLAVWGTDTQYF

j_gene: TRBJ1-1
d_gene: -
v_gene: TRBV6-1
abundance: -
len: 14
CDR3nt: TGTGCCAGCAGGCGACAGGTAGAGGAAACTGAAGCTTTCTTT
CDR3aa: CASRRQVEETEAFF

j_gene: TRBJ2-3
d_gene: TRBD1
v_gene: TRBV10-2
abundance: few
len: 15
CDR3nt: TGCGCCAGCAGATACGGGACAGGGCTCACAGATACGCAGTATTTT
CDR3aa: CASRYGTGLTDTQYF

j_gene: TRBJ2-4
d_gene: TRBD1
v_gene: TRBV15
abundance: many
len: 13
CDR3nt: TGTGCCACCGGGCCCACAGGGGGAAACATTCAGTACTTC
CDR3aa: CATGPTGGNIQYF

j_gene: TRBJ2-5
d_gene: TRBD2
v_gene: TRBV11-2
abundance: many
len: 18
CDR3nt: TGTGCCAGCAGCCCTAGCCCCTCATTTAGCGGGAGGGAGGGGACCCAGTACTTC
CDR3aa: CASSPSPSFSGREGTQYF

j_gene: TRBJ2-3
d_gene: TRBD2
v_gene: TRBV19
abundance: -
len: 14
CDR3nt: TGTGCCACTACGAGCGGGAGGGCCTCAGATACGCAGTATTTT
CDR3aa: CATTSGRASDTQYF

j_gene: TRBJ2-2
d_gene: TRBD1
v_gene: TRBV2
abundance: many
len: 14
CDR3nt: TGTGCCAGCAGGGGACAGGGAGGGGCCGGGGAGCTGTTTTTT
CDR3aa: CASRGQGGAGELFF

j_gene: TRBJ2-3
d_gene: TRBD2
v_gene: TRBV5-1
abundance: -
len: 18
CDR3nt: TGCGCCAGCAGCTTGGCGTCTAGCGGGGGGGCCGGCACAGATACGCAGTATTTT
CDR3aa: CASSLASSGGAGTDTQYF

j_gene: TRBJ1-3
d_gene: -
v_gene: TRBV18
abundance: many
len: 16
CDR3nt: TGTGCCAGCTCACCGTACGACATCAGCTCTGGAAACACCATATATTTT
CDR3aa: CASSPYDISSGNTIYF

j_gene: TRBJ2-2
d_gene: -
v_gene: TRBV10-1
abundance: -
len: 14
CDR3nt: TGCGCCAGCAGTATAGGGTATACCACCGGGGAGCTGTTTTTT
CDR3aa: CASSIGYTTGELFF

j_gene: TRBJ1-2
d_gene: -
v_gene: TRBV20-1
abundance: many
len: 13
CDR3nt: TGCAGTGTTCCAGTGGGCCCCAGGGTGGGCTACACCTTC
CDR3aa: CSVPVGPRVGYTF

j_gene: TRBJ2-2
d_gene: -
v_gene: TRBV7-9
abundance: few
len: 14
CDR3nt: TGTGCCAGCAGCTTAATACAGAGGGCCGGGGAGCTGTTTTTT
CDR3aa: CASSLIQRAGELFF

j_gene: TRBJ2-7
d_gene: -
v_gene: TRBV10-3
abundance: many
len: 13
CDR3nt: TGTGCCAGCACCGGGCCCCCGGCCTACGAGCAGTACTTC
CDR3aa: CASTGPPAYEQYF

j_gene: TRBJ2-2
d_gene: -
v_gene: TRBV6-1
abundance: few
len: 14
CDR3nt: TGTGCCAGCAGGCAAAGACAATACACCGGGGAGCTGTTTTTT
CDR3aa: CASRQRQYTGELFF

j_gene: TRBJ2-7
d_gene: -
v_gene: TRBV28
abundance: -
len: 16
CDR3nt: TGTGCCAGCAGTCCATCGGGTTTAGCGGAAGAGGGCGAGCAGTACTTC
CDR3aa: CASSPSGLAEEGEQYF

j_gene: TRBJ2-2
d_gene: TRBD2
v_gene: TRBV6-1
abundance: many
len: 14
CDR3nt: TGTGCCAGCAGTCCGGGGAGCGGGGTCGGGGAGCTGTTTTTT
CDR3aa: CASSPGSGVGELFF

j_gene: TRBJ2-7
d_gene: -
v_gene: TRBV6-5
abundance: many
len: 14
CDR3nt: TGTGCCAGCAGTTACTCGAGAGCCACCTACGAGCAGTACTTC
CDR3aa: CASSYSRATYEQYF

j_gene: TRBJ1-1
d_gene: -
v_gene: TRBV10-3
abundance: many
len: 15
CDR3nt: TGTGCCATCAGTGAGGAAGGACGGGGAGCAACTGAAGCTTTCTTT
CDR3aa: CAISEEGRGATEAFF

j_gene: TRBJ2-7
d_gene: TRBD1
v_gene: TRBV20-1
abundance: few
len: 13
CDR3nt: TGCAGTGCTAGTGGGACAGAAAACTACGAGCAGTACTTC
CDR3aa: CSASGTENYEQYF

j_gene: TRBJ2-3
d_gene: -
v_gene: TRBV12-3/TRBV12-4
abundance: -
len: 13
CDR3nt: TGTGCCAGCCTCTTATTTAGGACAGATACGCAGTATTTT
CDR3aa: CASLLFRTDTQYF

j_gene: TRBJ2-5
d_gene: -
v_gene: TRBV9
abundance: many
len: 14
CDR3nt: TGTGCCAGCAGCTCCGAGCGGGTATCAGAGACCCAGTACTTC
CDR3aa: CASSSERVSETQYF

j_gene: TRBJ1-1
d_gene: -
v_gene: TRBV7-2
abundance: -
len: 16
CDR3nt: TGTGCCAGCAGCTCGGGACACAGGCGCATGAACACTGAAGCTTTCTTT
CDR3aa: CASSSGHRRMNTEAFF

j_gene: TRBJ2-3
d_gene: -
v_gene: TRBV6-2/TRBV6-3
abundance: many
len: 13
CDR3nt: TGTGCCAGCAGTTACGGGATCACAGATACGCAGTATTTT
CDR3aa: CASSYGITDTQYF

j_gene: TRBJ2-5
d_gene: -
v_gene: TRBV5-1
abundance: many
len: 14
CDR3nt: TGCGCCAGCAGCTTGACCGGCGGGGAAGAGACCCAGTACTTC
CDR3aa: CASSLTGGEETQYF

j_gene: TRBJ1-4
d_gene: TRBD1
v_gene: TRBV18
abundance: many
len: 14
CDR3nt: TGTGCCAGCTCACCTGACAGGGGGCGCGGTAAACTGTTTTTT
CDR3aa: CASSPDRGRGKLFF

j_gene: TRBJ2-5
d_gene: TRBD2
v_gene: TRBV20-1
abundance: many
len: 15
CDR3nt: TGCAGTGCTAGCGGGACTAGCGGGGTCCAAGAGACCCAGTACTTC
CDR3aa: CSASGTSGVQETQYF

j_gene: TRBJ1-1
d_gene: -
v_gene: TRBV7-9
abundance: few
len: 14
CDR3nt: TGTGCCAGCAGCCCCGGACAGACTAGCACTGAAGCTTTCTTT
CDR3aa: CASSPGQTSTEAFF

j_gene: TRBJ2-5
d_gene: -
v_gene: TRBV5-6
abundance: many
len: 13
CDR3nt: TGTGCCAGCACACGAATCGGGGAGGAGACCCAGTACTTC
CDR3aa: CASTRIGEETQYF

j_gene: TRBJ1-2
d_gene: -
v_gene: TRBV6-5
abundance: many
len: 13
CDR3nt: TGTGCCAGCAGTCTGAGCACTTCGGGTGGCTACACCTTC
CDR3aa: CASSLSTSGGYTF

j_gene: TRBJ1-1
d_gene: TRBD1
v_gene: TRBV6-2/TRBV6-3
abundance: many
len: 14
CDR3nt: TGTGCCAGCAGACCGGGACAGACCCACACTGAAGCTTTCTTT
CDR3aa: CASRPGQTHTEAFF

j_gene: TRBJ2-1
d_gene: TRBD2
v_gene: TRBV12-3/TRBV12-4
abundance: many
len: 15
CDR3nt: TGTGCCAGCCTTACTAGCGGGAGAACCCTAAATGAGCAGTTCTTC
CDR3aa: CASLTSGRTLNEQFF

j_gene: TRBJ1-1
d_gene: -
v_gene: TRBV10-3
abundance: -
len: 15
CDR3nt: TGTGCCATCAGTGAAACTGGCGGGGTGAACACTGAAGCTTTCTTT
CDR3aa: CAISETGGVNTEAFF

j_gene: TRBJ2-1
d_gene: -
v_gene: TRBV10-3
abundance: many
len: 13
CDR3nt: TGTGCCACCTGGGACTTTTCCAACAATGAGCAGTTCTTC
CDR3aa: CATWDFSNNEQFF

j_gene: TRBJ2-7
d_gene: -
v_gene: TRBV5-1
abundance: many
len: 14
CDR3nt: TGCGCCAGCAGCTCCGGACAGATCTCCTACGAGCAGTACTTC
CDR3aa: CASSSGQISYEQYF

j_gene: TRBJ2-5
d_gene: TRBD2
v_gene: TRBV10-3
abundance: -
len: 18
CDR3nt: TGTGCCATCAGTGAATATGGACTAGCGGGGGGACTTGGGGAGACCCAGTACTTC
CDR3aa: CAISEYGLAGGLGETQYF

j_gene: TRBJ1-2
d_gene: TRBD1
v_gene: TRBV2
abundance: many
len: 15
CDR3nt: TGTGCCAGCACGACAGGGAGGGGAGCTAACTATGGCTACACCTTC
CDR3aa: CASTTGRGANYGYTF